This T cell receptor beta chain was identified in a study of blood T cell repertoires in COVID-19. Trimming at V came to 4 bases and at J to 8 bases, leaving 10 bases not matched to a gene. The V gene's germline CDR1 is SNHLY and CDR2 FYNNEI. CDR3 length: 16 amino acids. Generated by immunoSEQ multiplex PCR, the TCRdb table keeps only in-frame clones and is missing some. Seen here are around 72,000 clones, approximately 83% observed once, and the top ten hold about 4.3%. This clone was counted between two and nine times. The material sequenced was peripheral blood. The clonotype comes from a woman aged 55-70 years with acute or convalescent COVID-19. V is TRBV2 and J is TRBJ2-3, with 12 bases lining up with TRBD2. The CDR3 sequence: CASSVTSGGARGTQYF. CDR3 coding DNA: TGTGCCAGCAGTGTGACTAGCGGGGGCGCACGAGGTACGCAGTATTTT.